This TCR beta chain was documented in a study of CD8 T cells in ankylosing spondylitis. Findings and limits, study-wide: In ankylosing spondylitis patients, matched synovial fluid reportedly showed significant enrichment of disease-linked clones. Certain motif variants had earlier been reported in reactive arthritis synovial fluid and blood. Seemingly characteristic of ankylosing spondylitis blood was a TCR beta motif consisting of 7 or 8 highly homologous variants.

The CDR3 length is 15 residues. With 3 bases removed from V and 0 bases from J, the gap between germline ends came to 11 bases. The germline CDR1 and CDR2 sequences are MNHNS and SASEGT. Details on this clonotype: As yet, its antigen is unknown.

Quantitative 5'-RACE with molecular barcodes was used to make the TCR beta libraries. One entry per CDR3 protein, called by TCRdb with MiXCR from the 5' RACE reads. The sample yields under 250,000 distinct CDR3 sequences, roughly a third seen once. The J gene is TRBJ1-1, the V gene TRBV6-1; possibly TRBD1 for D (5 bases). Specimen: blood, either unsorted or a sorted T cell fraction (not recorded which). This TCR came from a male donor with ankylosing spondylitis or in good health (not recorded which). CDR3 residues: CASSEVRGMNTEAFF. Written as DNA, the CDR3 is TGTGCCAGCAGTGAGGTTAGGGGCATGAACACTGAAGCTTTCTTT.